These 10 T cell receptor beta chains came from one sample sequenced in a study of blood T cells in healthy people across ages. Through a sample-barcoded 5' primer and a J-beta primer mix, a second PCR was run for roughly 6 to 11 cycles. MiXCR, run by TCRdb on the 5' RACE reads, gives a single entry per CDR3 protein. The data show approximately 1,000,000 distinct CDR3 sequences, more than 30% seen once. The material sequenced was blood. The receptors were gathered from a man younger than 35 in good health.

This clonotype showed up just once. The chain carries TRBV30 and TRBJ1-2; D remains unclear. With 4 bases removed from V and 4 bases from J, the gap between germline ends came to 28 bases. The CDR3 has 18 residues. Germline-derived CDR1 and CDR2 are GTSNPN and SVGIG (reference sequence). This chain's CDR3 is CAWTFKGGFGERPYGYTF. The CDR3 nucleotides are TGTGCCTGGACTTTTAAAGGCGGGTTCGGAGAAAGGCCCTATGGCTACACCTTC.

The V call is TRBV20-1, the J call TRBJ1-2; possible D gene TRBD1, 6 bases. Germline CDR1 is DFQATT and CDR2 is SNEGSKA (reference sequence). The CDR3 runs to 13 residues. The ends were cut back, 6 bases at V and 4 bases at J, with 15 bases in the middle. The CDR3 nucleotides are TGCAGTGCCCCGGGCAGGGGCGCCTATGGCTACACCTTC. It yields the protein CSAPGRGAYGYTF.

V and J are TRBV12-3 or TRBV12-4 and TRBJ1-1; D call uncertain. Trimming removed 3 bases from V and 11 bases from J, with 10 bases in between. CDR3 length equals 11 residues. The CDR3, as DNA: TGTGCCAGCAGTTTCGCCGGTCTCGCTTTCTTT. Protein sequence: CASSFAGLAFF.

The J gene is TRBJ1-2, the V gene TRBV2; no firm D call. The germline V gene encodes CDR1 SNHLY and CDR2 FYNNEI. The CDR3 has 16 residues. The V end lost 2 bases, the J end lost 0 bases, and 13 bases lay between the germline ends. This CDR3 is CASSEFRRDPNYGYTF. In DNA form, the CDR3 reads TGTGCCAGCAGTGAATTCCGGCGGGATCCTAACTATGGCTACACCTTC.

This clonotype has at least ten counts. The rearrangement joins TRBV6-2 or TRBV6-3 to TRBJ1-2; D is perhaps TRBD1 (6 bases). V shed 4 bases and J shed 4 bases, with 10 bases lying between them. Germline loops: CDR1 MNHEY, CDR2 SVGEGT. The CDR3 is 13 residues long. Here the CDR3 reads CASSLDRIYGYTF. CDR3 sequence (DNA): TGTGCCAGCAGTTTAGACAGGATCTATGGCTACACCTTC.

This clonotype was counted a few times. The CDR3 DNA reads TGTGCCAGCAGTGCAAGTTACCCAATAAATAATCAGCCCCAGCATTTT. This codes for CASSASYPINNQPQHF. The J gene is TRBJ1-5, the V gene TRBV27; D is unclear. Trimming removed 5 bases from V and 4 bases from J, with 18 bases in between. The CDR3 has 16 amino acids. Germline values: CDR1 MNHEY, CDR2 SMNVEV (reference sequence).

This chain links TRBV20-1 with TRBJ2-1, with TRBD2 identical over 7 bases. The J segment lost 3 bases and the V segment lost 1 base, leaving 6 bases of the junction unmatched. This CDR3 region has 15 residues. The germline V gene has CDR1 DFQATT and CDR2 SNEGSKA (reference sequence). The CDR3 bases are TGCAGTGCTAGAGGAGGCCGGGGGGACTACAATGAGCAGTTCTTC. This sequence encodes CSARGGRGDYNEQFF.

This clonotype was observed a few times. This chain links TRBV9 with TRBJ2-2; D uncertain. This CDR3 has 13 residues. V lost 0 bases and J lost 6, with 6 bases in between. Germline CDR1 and CDR2: SGDLS and YYNGEE. CDR3 sequence: CASSVGLPGELFF. CDR3 bases: TGTGCCAGCAGCGTAGGCTTACCCGGGGAGCTGTTTTTT.

The chain has TRBV20-1 and TRBJ1-2; D may be TRBD1 (5 bases). V lost 6 bases and J lost 4, with 15 bases in between. The CDR3 consists of 13 residues. The germline CDR1 and CDR2 sequences are DFQATT and SNEGSKA (reference sequence). The CDR3 protein is CSASVGGAYGYTF. DNA for the CDR3: TGCAGTGCAAGCGTCGGAGGGGCCTATGGCTACACCTTC.

The chain recombines TRBV27 with TRBJ1-2; 9 bases line up with TRBD1. Germline trimming cut 0 bases from V and 4 bases from J; bases unmatched to any gene: 6. Germline V gene data show CDR1 as MNHEY and CDR2 as SMNVEV (reference sequence). CDR3 length equals 16 residues. The CDR3 DNA reads TGTGCCAGCAGTTTATCTTCCGGGACAGGGACCTATGGCTACACCTTC. This sequence encodes CASSLSSGTGTYGYTF.